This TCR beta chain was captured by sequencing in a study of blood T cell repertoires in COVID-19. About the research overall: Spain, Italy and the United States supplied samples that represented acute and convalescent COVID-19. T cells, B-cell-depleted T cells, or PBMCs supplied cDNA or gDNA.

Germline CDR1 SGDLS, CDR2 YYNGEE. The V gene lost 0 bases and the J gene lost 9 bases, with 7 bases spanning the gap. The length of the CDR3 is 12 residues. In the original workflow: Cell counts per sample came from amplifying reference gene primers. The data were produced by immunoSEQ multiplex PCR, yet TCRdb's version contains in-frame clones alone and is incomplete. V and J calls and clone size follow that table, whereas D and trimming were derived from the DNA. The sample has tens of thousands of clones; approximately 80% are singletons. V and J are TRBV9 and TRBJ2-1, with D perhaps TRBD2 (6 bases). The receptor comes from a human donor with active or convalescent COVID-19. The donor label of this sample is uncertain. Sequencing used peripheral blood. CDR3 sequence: CASSVVGGEQFF. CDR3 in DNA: TGTGCCAGCAGCGTAGTGGGGGGTGAGCAGTTCTTC.